The clone carrying this T cell receptor (beta chain) has at least ten counts. Its antigen is not known. Time point noted: patch test 1, 2 weeks after DPC sensitization. Treatment in this sample: therapeutic diphenylcyclopropenone sensitization with weekly scalp DPC. Individual cDNA molecules (in the library) carried attached unique molecular identifiers. TCRdb recomputed calls from the RACE reads with MiXCR, one row per CDR3 protein. The sample includes 370,000 or so distinct CDR3 sequences, roughly 4.8% of them seen just once. Trimming shortened V by 3 bases and J by 4 bases, and 14 bases separated the two germline ends. This CDR3 contains 15 residues. Germline V lookup: CDR1 SEHNR, CDR2 FQNEAQ (reference sequence). The sample belongs to a study of human T cells and chemical hapten exposure. Study summary: Sensitization involved placing 2% DPC onto a 2 cm by 2 cm region of upper inner arm skin. Predominantly women, the patients had alopecia areata, totalis or universalis.

Study observations and caveats: It was expanded TCRs that formed significantly more large CDR3 similarity clusters than controls did.

The material sequenced was whole blood, taken in connection with sensitization to the hapten diphenylcyclopropenone (DPC). The chain links TRBV7-9 to TRBJ2-3; D possibly corresponds to TRBD2 (5 bases). The sequence was obtained from a woman aged 45-60 years with alopecia areata. Some clones in this sample may be carry-over from other donors' samples. In DNA form, the CDR3 reads TGTGCCAGCAGCTTTTGGGCTAGCTCCGCAGATACGCAGTATTTT. Amino acids: CASSFWASSADTQYF.